This T cell receptor beta chain was found in a study of identical twins' blood T cells (dated by TCRdb to the early 2010s). About the full investigation: Approximately 51 million Illumina reads were obtained across roughly 12 libraries, comprising six alpha-chain and six beta-chain libraries. TCR alpha and beta chain repertoires of three pairs of monozygous twins were compared using next-generation sequencing to assess genetic influence on repertoire formation.

Of note for this clonotype: The clone's antigen remains unknown. Per-base quality was not reported, and no clone a single base away is much larger than it.

The donors were six healthy women who made up three monozygous twin pairs. All three twin pairs had been reared together, and it was thought likely that the same infectious agents and vaccines had been met by these twin pairs. RNA was isolated from peripheral blood mononuclear cells and used to prepare TCR cDNA libraries. Points the paper makes about the study in general: The number of CDR3 clonotypes shared between two donors was mainly determined by the product of the cloneset sizes of the two donors, and no clear deviation from this trend was shown by twins. Independent studies were stated to be required to validate the proposed role of the TCRalpha J segment in MHC recognition during thymic selection. Looking at the most abundant TCRbeta clonotypes, every donor had more CDR3 sequences in common with her twin than with unrelated donors. V gene usage was reported to be markedly more similar within twin pairs than between unrelated donors, even among non-selected out-of-frame TCRbeta clonotypes. Because the twins were reared together, environmental influences could not be excluded as an explanation for twin similarity.

Library generation was performed with 5' RACE. Sequencing was performed on an Illumina Genome Analyzer IIx. RNA-based TCR cDNA libraries were prepared by a previously described protocol with several modifications. To prevent cross-contamination, sample-specific barcodes were added to both ends of each TCR cDNA library during cDNA synthesis and amplification. Per the authors' processing: Between about 95,000 and nearly 500,000 clonotypes were identified per individual, and roughly 2.2 to 3.6 million CDR3-containing reads were obtained per library. Reads carrying improper barcode index combinations were removed, after which the MiTCR software was used to build a cloneset for each library. MiTCR filtered or rescued low-quality reads and corrected PCR and sequencing errors when assembling CDR3 clonotypes. Artificial out-of-frame clonotypes were mapped to in-frame sequences, with one indel allowed in the CDR3, and then removed. Similarity in V and J gene usage between donors was calculated as the Jensen-Shannon divergence divided by the mean entropy. Starting from the raw public reads, TCRdb applied fastp trimming at Q25, assembled clones with MiXCR and retained in-frame beta chains. Merged by CDR3 protein, the rows form single entries marked with the most common genes and DNA. Clone size and V and J calls follow TCRdb, not the original study. Present in this sample are hundreds of thousands of distinct CDR3 sequences, around 30% of which were seen just once. 5.5% to 6.5% of the sample is held by the ten biggest clonotypes.

The CDR3 contains 16 residues, cysteine and phenylalanine counted. Only the CDR3 region is kept as DNA, spanning 48 bases read in frame from base 1. The V end loses 0 bases and the J end loses 6 bases, and a stretch of 14 bases separates them. Based on the germline V gene, the CDR1 and CDR2 sequences are LGHNA and YNFKEQ. The receptor's source is a woman between 18 and 50 years old in good health. The rearrangement combines TRBV4-2 with TRBJ2-2; the D gene is unclear. Specimen: PBMCs. CDR3 loop: CASSQDSSLISGELFF. The sequenced DNA: TGTGCCAGCAGCCAAGATTCTAGTCTGATTTCCGGGGAGCTGTTTTTT.